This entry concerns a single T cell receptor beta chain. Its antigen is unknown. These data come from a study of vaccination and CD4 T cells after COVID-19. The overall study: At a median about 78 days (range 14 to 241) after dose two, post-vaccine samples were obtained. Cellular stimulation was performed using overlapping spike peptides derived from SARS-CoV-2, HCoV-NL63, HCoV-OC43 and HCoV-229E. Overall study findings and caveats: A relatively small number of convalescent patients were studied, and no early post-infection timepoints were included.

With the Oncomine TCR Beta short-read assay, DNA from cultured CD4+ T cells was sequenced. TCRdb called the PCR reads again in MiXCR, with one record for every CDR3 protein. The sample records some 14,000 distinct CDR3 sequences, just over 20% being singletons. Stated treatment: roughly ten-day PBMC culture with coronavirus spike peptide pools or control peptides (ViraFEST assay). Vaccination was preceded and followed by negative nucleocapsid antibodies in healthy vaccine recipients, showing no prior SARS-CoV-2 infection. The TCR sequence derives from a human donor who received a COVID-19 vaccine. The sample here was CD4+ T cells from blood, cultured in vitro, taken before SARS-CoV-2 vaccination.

The CDR3 sequence is CASSYRRGAVEETQYF. The CDR3 DNA is TGTGCCAGCAGTTATAGACGGGGGGCGGTAGAGGAGACCCAGTACTTC. J is TRBJ2-5 and V is TRBV6-5; maybe TRBD2 (7 bases). Germline V gene lookup returns CDR1 MNHEY and CDR2 SVGAGI. This CDR3 contains 16 residues. With 3 bases removed from V and 5 bases from J, the gap between germline ends came to 19 bases.